This T cell receptor beta chain was recorded in a study of cytomegalovirus exposure and HLA in healthy donors. Study-level background: Prior work identified around 100 million unique TCR beta sequences in 150 million to 200 million T cells.

This clone was detected only a few times. Its antigen is unknown. Different DNA sequences within this sample yield the same CDR3. Both 60 Vbeta primers and 13 Jbeta primers went into the PCR. Profiled with immunoSEQ multiplex PCR; TCRdb holds only in-frame clones, not every one. This sample has under 250,000 clones, with roughly 83% found just once. The donors comprised healthy bone marrow donors. CDR3 length: 13 residues. From germline, CDR1 is SGHDT and CDR2 YYEEEE. V was trimmed by 0 bases and J by 1 base, leaving 5 bases between them. Study findings and constraints: Most TCR sequences were rare, but some public TCRs occurred in many donors. Analyses of presence and absence presupposed an approximately uniform sequencing depth across donors.

The sequencing input was PBMCs. The receptor was isolated from a boy aged 2 to 9 in good health and CMV-seronegative. The chain carries TRBV5-6 and TRBJ2-7; D not resolved. The chain's CDR3 is CASSLGRSYEQYF. CDR3 sequence (DNA): TGTGCCAGCAGCTTGGGTAGATCCTACGAGCAGTACTTC.